One and the same sample provided the 26 T cell receptor beta chains below, sequenced in a study of blood T cell repertoires in COVID-19 (dated by TCRdb to 2020 to 2022). Library preparation used the immunoSEQ multiplex PCR assay. Imported from immuneACCESS, the table was reduced by TCRdb to in-frame sequences with V and J called. These copies leave out some clones; in studies compared against another copy, an unresolved V gene accounts for under half, and the cause of the remainder is not known. For this sample the table gives about 90,000 clones, of which around three quarters were detected only once. More than 6.5% of the sample is held by the ten biggest clonotypes. Sequencing was performed on peripheral blood. The receptors shown here come from a man in his 70s with acute or convalescent COVID-19.

V usage is TRBV4-2 and J usage is TRBJ2-7, with TRBD2 matching 14 bases. The ends lost 4 bases at V and 4 bases at J; junction bases unmatched: 9. Germline V lookup: CDR1 LGHNA, CDR2 YNFKEQ. This CDR3 is built from 17 residues. The CDR3 region has the DNA TGTGCCAGCAGCCTGTACTCAGGGACTAGCGGGAGTTACGAGCAGTACTTC. Its protein product is CASSLYSGTSGSYEQYF.

This clone was observed once. V is TRBV7-3 and J is TRBJ2-6, with 8 bases fitting TRBD1. Losses at the gene ends were 5 bases for V and 2 bases for J; bases not matched to a gene: 11. The CDR3 spans 18 residues. Germline CDR1 is SGHTA and CDR2 is FQGTGA. The CDR3 region has the DNA TGTGCCAGCAGCCAACGGGCAGGGGGCATGACTGGGGCCAACGTCCTGACTTTC. Protein product: CASSQRAGGMTGANVLTF. The variable domain in full, completed from reference TRBV7-3 and TRBJ2-6, reads GAGVSQTPSNKVTEKGKYVELRCDPISGHTALYWYRQSLGQGPEFLIYFQGTGAADDSGLPNDRFFAVRPEGSVSTLKIQRTERGDSAVYLCASSQRAGGMTGANVLTFGAGSRLTVL.

This clone was counted a single time. The chain uses TRBV4-2 and TRBJ2-3, with D tentatively TRBD2 (5 bases). Germline V gives CDR1 LGHNA, CDR2 YNFKEQ. CDR3 length: 15 amino acids. The V gene lost 1 base and the J gene lost 4 bases, with 12 bases spanning the gap. The CDR3 DNA reads TGTGCCAGCAGCCAAGGGGCATTCGGGGCAGATACGCAGTATTTT. Its translation: CASSQGAFGADTQYF.

The chain combines TRBV6-6 with TRBJ2-5, with TRBD2 as a possible D gene (6 bases). The CDR3 sequence is 14 residues long. Trimming shortened V by 6 bases and J by 2 bases, and 13 bases separated the two germline ends. Germline V gene sequence: CDR1 MNHNY, CDR2 SVGAGI (reference sequence). CDR3 DNA sequence: TGTGCCAGCAGACCGGGGGTCCGACAAGAGACCCAGTACTTC. Translated: CASRPGVRQETQYF.

This sequence joins TRBV6-4 and TRBJ1-2; TRBD1 matches 7 bases. The CDR3 consists of 14 residues. The germline CDR1 and CDR2 sequences are MRHNA and SNTAGT. The V segment lost 3 bases and the J segment 8 bases; nucleotides outside the gene matches: 9. In DNA form, the CDR3 reads TGTGCCAGCAGTGATACCAACAGGGGAGGAGGCTACACCTTC. Its protein is CASSDTNRGGGYTF.

This clone was detected only once. V and J are TRBV11-2 and TRBJ1-1; 11 bases align to TRBD1. The V gene end was trimmed by 1 base and the J gene end by 4 bases; junction bases not matched to a gene: 5. Per the germline V gene, CDR1 is SGHAT and CDR2 is FQNNGV. CDR3 length: 16 amino acids. The CDR3, as DNA: TGTGCCAGCAGCTTAGGGACAGGGGGCGGTGGCACTGAAGCTTTCTTT. Translation gives CASSLGTGGGGTEAFF. Drawing the rest from reference TRBV11-2 and TRBJ1-1, the complete variable domain is EAGVAQSPRYKIIEKRQSVAFWCNPISGHATLYWYQQILGQGPKLLIQFQNNGVVDDSQLPKDRFSAERLKGVDSTLKIQPAKLEDSAVYLCASSLGTGGGGTEAFFGQGTRLTVV.

This chain uses TRBV7-2 with TRBJ1-2; 7 bases agree with TRBD1. V was clipped by 5 bases and J by 0 bases; unmatched bases: 6. This CDR3 spans 15 amino acids. Per the germline V gene, CDR1 is SGHTA and CDR2 is FQGNSA. This CDR3 is CASSIQGTANYGYTF. DNA of the CDR3: TGTGCCAGCAGCATCCAAGGGACAGCTAACTATGGCTACACCTTC.

V and J are TRBV29-1 and TRBJ2-5; maybe TRBD1 (6 bases). Germline CDR1 and CDR2: SQVTM and ANQGSEA. The CDR3 is made up of 12 amino acids. Trimming removed 4 bases from V and 5 bases from J, with 11 bases in between. CDR3 DNA sequence: TGCAGCGTTGTTCGGCAGGGGGAGACCCAGTACTTC. It codes for CSVVRQGETQYF.

This clone was counted a few times. The chain links TRBV2 to TRBJ1-2, with D hard to call. The CDR3 contains 14 residues. Trimming took 3 bases from V and 4 from J, leaving 12 bases between them. CDR1 is SNHLY, CDR2 FYNNEI, per germline. CDR3 amino acids: CASSENSGVYGYTF. The CDR3 nucleotides read TGTGCCAGCAGTGAGAATTCAGGCGTCTATGGCTACACCTTC.

CDR3 sequence: CASISPGLNTEAFF. CDR3 sequence (DNA): TGTGCCAGTATAAGCCCGGGGTTGAACACTGAAGCTTTCTTT. V is TRBV19 and J is TRBJ1-1; no definite D call. This CDR3 region has 14 residues. V was shortened by 7 bases and J by 0 bases, with 12 bases between the two germline ends. Germline loops: CDR1 LNHDA, CDR2 SQIVND (reference sequence).

The chain joins TRBV15 to TRBJ2-7; 9 positions match TRBD1. J was trimmed by 0 bases and V by 5 bases; bases with no gene match: 5. The germline V gene has CDR1 LNHNV and CDR2 YYDKDF (reference sequence). The CDR3 extends over 15 amino acids. The CDR3 DNA is TGTGCCACCAGCGCTGGGACAGGGAGCTCCTACGAGCAGTACTTC. Translation: CATSAGTGSSYEQYF. Using reference TRBV15 and TRBJ2-7 for the parts outside the CDR3, the full variable domain is DAMVIQNPRYQVTQFGKPVTLSCSQTLNHNVMYWYQQKSSQAPKLLFHYYDKDFNNEADTPDNFQSRRPNTSFCFLDIRSPGLGDTAMYLCATSAGTGSSYEQYFGPGTRLTVT.

The chain employs TRBV18 and TRBJ1-1; no definite D call. This CDR3 spans 14 amino acids. Germline V CDR1 and CDR2: KGHSH, LQKENI. V was cut by 2 bases and J by 5 bases, with 12 bases left in between. CDR3 in amino acids: CASSPGGKRTEAFF. The CDR3 DNA reads TGTGCCAGCTCACCAGGAGGGAAACGGACTGAAGCTTTCTTT.

The chain couples TRBV2 to TRBJ2-7, with 8 bases matching TRBD2. This CDR3 comprises 17 residues. After removal of 6 bases from V and 0 bases from J, the junction contained 13 bases not matched to a gene. In germline, CDR1 is SNHLY, CDR2 FYNNEI. This chain's CDR3 is CASRVDMLAGSSYEQYF. In nucleotides, the CDR3 is TGTGCCAGCAGGGTGGATATGTTAGCGGGGTCCTCCTACGAGCAGTACTTC.

This clone was counted a few times. The J gene is TRBJ1-6, the V gene TRBV5-1, with 9 bases fitting TRBD1. The CDR3 totals 15 residues. V was pared by 4 bases and J by 5 bases, with 4 bases of the junction left unmatched. In germline, CDR1 is SGHRS, CDR2 YFSETQ. The CDR3 DNA sequence: TGCGCCAGCAGCGAGGGACAGGGTAATAATTCACCCCTCCACTTT. Translation gives CASSEGQGNNSPLHF.

The count of this clone is one. The rearrangement links TRBV6-5 to TRBJ1-3; 8 bases map to TRBD1. Losses at the gene ends were 5 bases for V and 3 bases for J; bases not matched to a gene: 6. CDR3 size: 15 residues. CDR1 and CDR2 from the germline V gene are MNHEY and SVGAGI. The CDR3 is CASSLTRGLGNTIYF. CDR3 sequence (DNA): TGTGCCAGCAGTCTAACCAGGGGGCTTGGAAACACCATATATTTT.

This sequence joins TRBV6-5 and TRBJ1-3, with D perhaps TRBD1 (5 bases). The CDR3 is 16 residues long. Trimming took 0 bases from V and 0 from J, leaving 9 bases between them. CDR1 MNHEY and CDR2 SVGAGI come from the germline V gene. CDR3 amino acids: CASSYSGGDSGNTIYF. CDR3 DNA sequence: TGTGCCAGCAGTTACTCTGGAGGGGACTCTGGAAACACCATATATTTT.

This CDR3 is CASSQVSQGVDEQYF. CDR3 bases: TGCGCCAGCAGCCAAGTGTCACAGGGGGTCGACGAGCAGTACTTC. The V call is TRBV4-1, the J call TRBJ2-7, with 8 nucleotides matching TRBD1. CDR1 is MGHRA, CDR2 YSYEKL, per germline. The CDR3 loop spans 15 amino acids. Losses at the gene ends were 1 base for V and 5 bases for J; bases not matched to a gene: 7.

The CDR3 region has the DNA TGTGCCAGCAGCTTAGAGTGGGGATTGAGGGACATTCAGTACTTC. This sequence encodes CASSLEWGLRDIQYF. V is TRBV7-2 and J is TRBJ2-4, with a weak D call TRBD2 (5 bases). This CDR3 region has 15 residues. Trimming cost V 1 base and J 8 bases, with 15 bases left between them. Germline assignment: CDR1 SGHTA and CDR2 FQGNSA.

The chain employs TRBV9 and TRBJ2-6, with 8 nucleotides matching TRBD1. The trim removed 7 bases at V and 0 bases at J, leaving 3 bases unmatched. Germline assignment: CDR1 SGDLS and CDR2 YYNGEE. The CDR3 has 15 residues. The CDR3 spells CASRDRFSGANVLTF. The CDR3 nucleotides read TGTGCCAGCCGGGACAGGTTCTCTGGGGCCAACGTCCTGACTTTC.

This chain uses TRBV9 with TRBJ1-2; D is unclear. In germline, CDR1 is SGDLS, CDR2 YYNGEE. The CDR3 sequence is 12 residues long. Trimming left V 4 bases short and J 8 bases short, with 12 bases between. This CDR3 is CASSPLLVGYTF. CDR3 DNA sequence: TGTGCCAGCAGCCCACTGCTGGTCGGCTACACCTTC.

The V gene is TRBV25-1, the J gene TRBJ1-1; a weak D match, TRBD1 (6 bases). The germline V and J ends were trimmed by 5 bases and 1 base, with 14 bases remaining between them. The CDR3 loop spans 15 amino acids. CDR1 is MGHDK and CDR2 is SYGVNS in the germline V gene. CDR3: CASSWSGGANTEAFF. CDR3 DNA sequence: TGTGCCAGCAGTTGGTCCGGGGGGGCGAACACTGAAGCTTTCTTT.

This rearrangement joins TRBV5-1 to TRBJ1-1, with D possibly being TRBD1 (5 bases). Germline CDR1 is SGHRS and CDR2 is YFSETQ. The CDR3 is made up of 14 amino acids. The V end lost 6 bases, the J end lost 4 bases, and 16 bases lay between the germline ends. The CDR3 nucleotides are TGCGCCAGCACCTCCCAGGGATTTGGCACTGAAGCTTTCTTT. Encoded protein: CASTSQGFGTEAFF. Drawing the rest from reference TRBV5-1 and TRBJ1-1, the complete variable domain is KAGVTQTPRYLIKTRGQQVTLSCSPISGHRSVSWYQQTPGQGLQFLFEYFSETQRNKGNFPGRFSGRQFSNSRSEMNVSTLELGDSALYLCASTSQGFGTEAFFGQGTRLTVV.

This chain joins TRBV18 and TRBJ1-4; TRBD1 matches 9 bases. The CDR3 sequence is 15 residues long. Germline V lookup: CDR1 KGHSH, CDR2 LQKENI. With 5 bases clipped from V and 7 bases from J, the junction kept 8 bases outside the gene matches. CDR3 bases: TGTGCCAGCTCAACGGGACAGGGCGCGGGTGAAAAACTGTTTTTT. Translation: CASSTGQGAGEKLFF.

This rearrangement joins TRBV9 to TRBJ2-2, with 7 bases that match TRBD2. CDR3 length: 16 residues. The germline V gene encodes CDR1 SGDLS and CDR2 YYNGEE. The trim removed 3 bases at V and 0 bases at J, leaving 5 bases unmatched. The CDR3 spells CASSAPGGPNTGELFF. Written as DNA, the CDR3 is TGTGCCAGCAGCGCGCCGGGAGGACCGAACACCGGGGAGCTGTTTTTT.

The rearrangement links TRBV7-8 to TRBJ1-6; D is possibly TRBD1 (5 bases). V lost 1 base, J lost 7 bases, and 11 bases lay in between. CDR3 length: 15 residues. Germline CDR1 SGHVS, CDR2 FQNEAQ. CDR3 residues: CASSLERQFNSPLHF. For the CDR3, the DNA is TGTGCCAGCAGCTTAGAGCGACAGTTCAATTCACCCCTCCACTTT.

V is TRBV19 and J is TRBJ1-5; D ambiguous. With 0 bases removed from V and 4 bases from J, the gap between germline ends came to 10 bases. The CDR3 extends over 15 amino acids. The V gene's germline CDR1 is LNHDA and CDR2 SQIVND (reference sequence). The CDR3 nucleotides are TGTGCCAGTAGTATAGATCTAGGCGGGAATCAGCCCCAGCATTTT. Protein sequence: CASSIDLGGNQPQHF.